This record looks at one TCR beta chain sequence and its context. Its target is unknown. The sample comes from a study of cytomegalovirus exposure and HLA in healthy donors. Points from the study as a whole: The authors confirmed in vitro that three CMV-associated chains were specific for CMV antigens. In a later analysis, TCR beta V- and J-gene trimming showed a link to a missense DCLRE1C variant.

Healthy bone marrow donors made up the donor group. With 60 Vbeta and 13 Jbeta primers, the PCR was carried out. Clones were read by immunoSEQ multiplex PCR, and TCRdb kept only the in-frame ones, dropping some. This table holds about 140,000 clones, 76% found once. The receptor's source is a male donor in good health and CMV-seronegative. Sequencing was performed on PBMCs.

The CDR3, as DNA: TGTGCCAGCAGCGCAACTCCGGAGTACCCGTTGTATGGCTACACCTTC. Amino acid sequence: CASSATPEYPLYGYTF. V is TRBV14 and J is TRBJ1-2, with D unclear. Germline V gene data show CDR1 as SGHDN and CDR2 as FVKESK. The CDR3 is made up of 16 amino acids. Trimming took off 5 bases at V and 5 bases at J, with 21 bases between the two ends.